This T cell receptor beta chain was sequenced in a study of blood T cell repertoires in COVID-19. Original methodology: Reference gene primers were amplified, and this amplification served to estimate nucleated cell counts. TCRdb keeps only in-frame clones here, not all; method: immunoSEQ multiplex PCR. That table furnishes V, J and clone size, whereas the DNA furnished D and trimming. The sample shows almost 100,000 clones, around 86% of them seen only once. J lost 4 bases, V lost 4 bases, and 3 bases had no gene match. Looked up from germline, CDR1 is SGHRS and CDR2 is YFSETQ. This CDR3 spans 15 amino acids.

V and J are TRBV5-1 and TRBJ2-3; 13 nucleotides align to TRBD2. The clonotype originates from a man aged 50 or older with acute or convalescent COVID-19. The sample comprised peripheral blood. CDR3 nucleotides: TGCGCCAGCAGCCAGACTAGCGGGAGGTCAGATACGCAGTATTTT. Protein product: CASSQTSGRSDTQYF.